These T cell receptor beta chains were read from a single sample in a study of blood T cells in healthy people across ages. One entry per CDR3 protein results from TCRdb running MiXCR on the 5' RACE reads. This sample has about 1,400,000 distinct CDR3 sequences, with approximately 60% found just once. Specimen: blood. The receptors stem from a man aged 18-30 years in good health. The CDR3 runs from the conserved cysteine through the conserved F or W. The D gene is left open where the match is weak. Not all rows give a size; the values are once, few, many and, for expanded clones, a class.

TGTGCCAGCATCAATAGGGCCAACGTCCTGACTTTC	CASINRANVLTF	TRBV9	TRBJ2-6	-	-
TGCAGCGTTACCAAGGGACAGGGAGGCAATCAGCCCCAGCATTTT	CSVTKGQGGNQPQHF	TRBV29-1	TRBJ1-5	TRBD1	-
TGCGCCAGCAGCTCCAATGGCCGGGCCGCGGACACAGATACGCAGTATTTT	CASSSNGRAADTDTQYF	TRBV5-1	TRBJ2-3	-	few
TGTGCCAGCAGCTACCGGGGACTAGCGTCAGATACGCAGTATTTT	CASSYRGLASDTQYF	TRBV6-6	TRBJ2-3	TRBD2	-
TGCAGTGCTAGAGATTACGACAGGGTCTACGAGCAGTACTTC	CSARDYDRVYEQYF	TRBV20-1	TRBJ2-7	TRBD1	few
TGTGCCAGCAGTTTTTTACGGCAATACACTGAAGCTTTCTTT	CASSFLRQYTEAFF	TRBV12-3/TRBV12-4	TRBJ1-1	-	-
TGCAGTGCCCAGAGTTATGTGACACTTGGAAAGGGCTCCTACGAGCAGTACTTC	CSAQSYVTLGKGSYEQYF	TRBV20-1	TRBJ2-7	-	once
TGTGCCACCAGTGATGGGAGACAGGGGGTGGCAGATACGCAGTATTTT	CATSDGRQGVADTQYF	TRBV24-1	TRBJ2-3	TRBD1	few
TGTGCCACGGGGGCTAGCCGTAGTGAGCAGTACTTC	CATGASRSEQYF	TRBV28	TRBJ2-7	-	-
TGTGCCAGCAACGTAGATATCCGGGAGACCCAGTACTTC	CASNVDIRETQYF	TRBV12-3/TRBV12-4	TRBJ2-5	-	once
TGCAGTGCTCCGAGCCGGAACACTGAAGCTTTCTTT	CSAPSRNTEAFF	TRBV20-1	TRBJ1-1	-	-
TGTGCCAGCAATGAAGCGGGAGCCGCAACCTACGAGCAGTACTTC	CASNEAGAATYEQYF	TRBV12-3/TRBV12-4	TRBJ2-7	TRBD2	-
TGTGCCGCCGGGACAGAAGCCTACAATGAGCAGTTCTTC	CAAGTEAYNEQFF	TRBV7-9	TRBJ2-1	TRBD1	few
TGTGCCAGCAGCCGGACTAGCGGGAGGGGTCGCACAGATACGCAGTATTTT	CASSRTSGRGRTDTQYF	TRBV4-2	TRBJ2-3	TRBD2	-
TGCGCCAGCAGCAAGGACAGGGGGCCGAAGGAAAAACTGTTTTTT	CASSKDRGPKEKLFF	TRBV4-1	TRBJ1-4	TRBD1	few
TGTGCCAGCAGTGAAGCGCTGTTGGGCACAGATACGCAGTATTTT	CASSEALLGTDTQYF	TRBV6-1	TRBJ2-3	-	-
TGCAGTGCTAGAGTCATTAAGGGACAGGGACGAGCAGATACGCAGTATTTT	CSARVIKGQGRADTQYF	TRBV20-1	TRBJ2-3	TRBD1	-
TGTGCCAGCAGTCAAACCCCGGGACAGACCCGATACGAGCAGTACTTC	CASSQTPGQTRYEQYF	TRBV28	TRBJ2-7	TRBD1	-
TGTGCCAGCAGCCCCTACAGGGAGGACTATGGCTACACCTTC	CASSPYREDYGYTF	TRBV7-9	TRBJ1-2	-	few
TGTGCCAGCAGCCCCCAGATCCTGACAGTCGGGAATTCACCCCTCCACTTT	CASSPQILTVGNSPLHF	TRBV3-1	TRBJ1-6	-	-
TGCGCCAGCAGCCAACTCCTAGCGGGGGGGCGCGTCGAGCAGTACTTC	CASSQLLAGGRVEQYF	TRBV4-1	TRBJ2-7	TRBD2	-
TGTGCCAGCAGCCGGGGACTAGCGGGAAATGGGGGTGAGCAGTTCTTC	CASSRGLAGNGGEQFF	TRBV3-1	TRBJ2-1	TRBD2	-
TGCAGTGCTAGAGATTCGAACAGGGGAAGGCTAGCGGGAGAGACCCAGTACTTC	CSARDSNRGRLAGETQYF	TRBV20-1	TRBJ2-5	-	-
TGTGCGACTCAACCGGGACAGGGAGCGACCCAGTACTTC	CATQPGQGATQYF	TRBV6-2/TRBV6-3	TRBJ2-5	TRBD1	few
TGTGCCAGCAGTCCAATGGGTCCCAATCAGCCCCAGCATTTT	CASSPMGPNQPQHF	TRBV7-2	TRBJ1-5	-	many
TGTGCCAGCAGTGAAGTTGGGACTTTCGATGAGCAGTTCTTC	CASSEVGTFDEQFF	TRBV6-1	TRBJ2-1	-	-
TGTGCCAGCAGCTCGACCAGACTAGCTATCAATGAGCAGTTCTTC	CASSSTRLAINEQFF	TRBV11-3	TRBJ2-1	TRBD2	-
TGCAGTGCCCGGGACAGGGGAAATCCGCCCACCTACGAGCAGTACTTC	CSARDRGNPPTYEQYF	TRBV20-1	TRBJ2-7	TRBD1	few
TGCGCCAGCAGCCCCGCCCCGAGGACGACTGAAGCTTTCTTT	CASSPAPRTTEAFF	TRBV4-1	TRBJ1-1	-	-
TGTGCCAGCCGGGGGGAGGAGTCCTACGAGCAGTACTTC	CASRGEESYEQYF	TRBV12-3/TRBV12-4	TRBJ2-7	TRBD2	-
TGTGCCAGCAGTCCCGGACAGGGACAAACCTCCTACGAGCAGTACTTC	CASSPGQGQTSYEQYF	TRBV6-5	TRBJ2-7	TRBD1	few
TGTGCCACCAGCAGCGGCAGGGCCTACGAGCAGTACTTC	CATSSGRAYEQYF	TRBV15	TRBJ2-7	-	few
TGTGCCAGCAGTTTTACGTACCCCCCCGGGGAGCAGTACTTC	CASSFTYPPGEQYF	TRBV27	TRBJ2-7	-	-
TGTGCCAGCAGCTTAGATTTGAGGGGAGGGGATGAGCAGTTCTTC	CASSLDLRGGDEQFF	TRBV11-2	TRBJ2-1	TRBD2	few
TGCAGCACCTCCGAGGGATCGGCAGATACGCAGTATTTT	CSTSEGSADTQYF	TRBV29-1	TRBJ2-3	-	few
TGTGCCAGCAGTGTGACAGAGACCTATAACTATGGCTACACCTTC	CASSVTETYNYGYTF	TRBV12-3/TRBV12-4	TRBJ1-2	-	-
TGCAGCGTTGAAATGGAGATCTACAATGAGCAGTACTTC	CSVEMEIYNEQYF	TRBV29-1	TRBJ2-7	-	-
TGCGCCAGCAGCCCCTCCCACGACAGGCCACCCAGCGAGCAGTACTTC	CASSPSHDRPPSEQYF	TRBV4-3	TRBJ2-7	-	-
TGCGCCAGCAACCGACCGGGACAGGGTGGCTCACCCCTCCACTTT	CASNRPGQGGSPLHF	TRBV4-1	TRBJ1-6	TRBD1	-
TGCAGCGCAAGTGGGGACCAAGAGACCCAGTACTTC	CSASGDQETQYF	TRBV29-1	TRBJ2-5	-	-
TGCGCCAGCAGCCAAGATCCAGGGCGGGATGGCTACACCTTC	CASSQDPGRDGYTF	TRBV4-1	TRBJ1-2	-	-